The 22 T cell receptor beta chains below were found in one sample sequenced in a study of blood T cell repertoires in COVID-19. The protocol was immunoSEQ multiplex PCR, while the TCRdb copy is restricted to in-frame clones and leaves out a portion. This sample yields roughly 190,000 clones, of which around 85% are seen a single time; approximately 9.9% belongs to the top ten. Sample: peripheral blood. These receptors all stem from a woman in her sixties or seventies with COVID-19, enrolled during active disease.

The V gene is TRBV4-3, the J gene TRBJ2-7, with 10 bases identical to TRBD2. The CDR3 consists of 16 residues. Germline CDR1 is LGHNA and CDR2 is YSLEER. With V trimmed by 0 bases and J by 4 bases, 6 bases remained unmatched. As DNA, the CDR3 is TGCGCCAGCAGCCAAGATCCAAGCGGGAGGGCTTACGAGCAGTACTTC. Translation gives CASSQDPSGRAYEQYF.

The V gene is TRBV9, the J gene TRBJ1-5; D is unclear. Germline CDR1 SGDLS, CDR2 YYNGEE. V was clipped by 0 bases and J by 2 bases, with 6 bases between them. This CDR3 has 14 residues. CDR3: CASSVDGGNQPQHF. In nucleotides, the CDR3 is TGTGCCAGCAGCGTAGACGGGGGCAATCAGCCCCAGCATTTT.

This chain connects TRBV12-5 to TRBJ1-5, with no clear D. This CDR3 spans 13 amino acids. Germline V gives CDR1 LGHNT, CDR2 FRNRAP. The V gene lost 6 bases and the J gene lost 7 bases, with 13 bases spanning the gap. CDR3: CASGPPNGQPQHF. Here the CDR3 DNA reads TGTGCTAGTGGACCCCCAAACGGGCAGCCCCAGCATTTT.

This clone was observed a handful of times. The J gene is TRBJ2-3, the V gene TRBV18, with 9 bases aligning to TRBD2. From germline, CDR1 is KGHSH and CDR2 LQKENI. The CDR3 has 17 amino acids. With V trimmed by 3 bases and J by 1 base, 8 bases remained unmatched. CDR3: CASSPGEREEGTDTQYF. CDR3 nucleotide sequence: TGTGCCAGCTCACCGGGTGAGCGGGAGGAGGGCACAGATACGCAGTATTTT.

This clone was seen more than once but under ten times. This sequence joins TRBV2 and TRBJ2-7; 9 bases are shared with TRBD2. This CDR3 has 14 amino acids. Germline assignment: CDR1 SNHLY and CDR2 FYNNEI. With 8 bases clipped from V and 0 bases from J, the junction kept 5 bases outside the gene matches. CDR3 DNA sequence: TGTGCCAGCTTCGGCGGGAGGGGCTCCTACGAGCAGTACTTC. Its translation is CASFGGRGSYEQYF.

The chain couples TRBV5-1 to TRBJ1-2; TRBD1 matches 7 bases. Germline values: CDR1 SGHRS, CDR2 YFSETQ. The CDR3 is 14 amino acids. Trimming at V came to 7 bases and at J to 6 bases, leaving 12 bases not matched to a gene. CDR3 DNA: TGCGCCAGCTTTCAGACAGGGTCTCTGGATGGCTACACCTTC. Translation: CASFQTGSLDGYTF. Full variable domain (remainder filled in from reference TRBV5-1 and TRBJ1-2): KAGVTQTPRYLIKTRGQQVTLSCSPISGHRSVSWYQQTPGQGLQFLFEYFSETQRNKGNFPGRFSGRQFSNSRSEMNVSTLELGDSALYLCASFQTGSLDGYTFGSGTRLTVV.

This clone was recorded once. V and J are TRBV4-2 and TRBJ1-6; 10 nucleotides line up with TRBD1. This CDR3 spans 15 amino acids. The J segment lost 7 bases and the V segment lost 5 bases, leaving 5 bases of the junction unmatched. Germline CDR1 LGHNA, CDR2 YNFKEQ. CDR3 sequence reads: CASSARDRGNSPLHF. For the CDR3, the DNA is TGTGCCAGCAGCGCCCGGGACAGGGGAAATTCACCCCTCCACTTT.

The chain employs TRBV27 and TRBJ1-2, with TRBD1 as a possible D gene (5 bases). The germline V gene has CDR1 MNHEY and CDR2 SMNVEV (reference sequence). Trimming shortened V by 6 bases and J by 7 bases, and 21 bases separated the two germline ends. The CDR3 totals 15 residues. DNA for the CDR3: TGTGCCAGCAGATTTACAGGAGATACTGCTAGTGGCTACACCTTC. Its protein is CASRFTGDTASGYTF.

This clone has only one observation. This chain links TRBV5-6 with TRBJ2-5, with D uncertain. CDR3 length equals 11 residues. The germline V and J ends were trimmed by 6 bases and 9 bases, with 12 bases remaining between them. Germline values: CDR1 SGHDT, CDR2 YYEEEE. CDR3 sequence: CASTRFLSQYF. CDR3 nucleotides: TGTGCCAGCACCCGTTTTCTGTCCCAGTACTTC.

This clone was seen just once. This rearrangement joins TRBV7-8 to TRBJ2-6, with TRBD1 matching 7 bases. Unmatched junction bases numbered 12, after V lost 2 bases and J lost 2 bases. Germline V gene sequence: CDR1 SGHVS, CDR2 FQNEAQ. This CDR3 spans 19 amino acids. The CDR3 DNA is TGTGCCAGCAGCTTATCGACAGGGTACAATTTTCCTGGGGCCAACGTCCTGACTTTC. Translated, it gives CASSLSTGYNFPGANVLTF. The full variable domain, its missing parts supplied by reference TRBV7-8 and TRBJ2-6, is GAGVSQSPRYKVAKRGQDVALRCDPISGHVSLFWYQQALGQGPEFLTYFQNEAQLDKSGLPSDRFFAERPEGSVSTLKIQRTQQEDSAVYLCASSLSTGYNFPGANVLTFGAGSRLTVL.

The rearrangement uses TRBV5-5 and TRBJ1-1; a weak D match, TRBD1 (5 bases). This CDR3 region has 13 residues. The V gene lost 1 base and the J gene lost 1 base, with 5 bases spanning the gap. Germline V gene data show CDR1 as SGHKS and CDR2 as YYEKEE (reference sequence). The CDR3 nucleotides read TGTGCCAGCAGCTTGCAGGGGAACACTGAAGCTTTCTTT. Translated, it gives CASSLQGNTEAFF.

The genes are TRBV15 and TRBJ2-3; 7 nucleotides line up with TRBD2. Germline trimming cut 1 base from V and 6 bases from J; bases unmatched to any gene: 13. The V gene's germline CDR1 is LNHNV and CDR2 YYDKDF (reference sequence). This CDR3 spans 17 amino acids. DNA for the CDR3: TGTGCCACCAGCAGAGTCGGACTAGGCCATGTAGCTGATACGCAGTATTTT. Protein sequence: CATSRVGLGHVADTQYF.

This chain connects TRBV6-2 or TRBV6-3 to TRBJ1-5; D may be TRBD1 (6 bases). The CDR3 has 15 residues. CDR1 MNHEY and CDR2 SVGEGT come from the germline V gene. V lost 5 bases and J 4 bases, leaving 15 bases between the germline ends. The CDR3 sequence: CASSPWMGANQPQHF. CDR3 DNA sequence: TGTGCCAGCAGTCCGTGGATGGGGGCTAATCAGCCCCAGCATTTT.

The CDR3 reads CAWSPGAGEYNEQFF. The CDR3 DNA reads TGTGCCTGGAGCCCGGGAGCGGGGGAATACAATGAGCAGTTCTTC. The chain recombines TRBV30 with TRBJ2-1; TRBD2 aligns across 8 bases. V lost 3 bases, J lost 4 bases, and 8 bases stayed unmatched. Germline-derived CDR1 and CDR2 are GTSNPN and SVGIG (reference sequence). The CDR3 contains 15 residues.

The V and J genes are TRBV7-2 and TRBJ2-1, with 10 positions matching TRBD1. The CDR3 spans 15 residues. Trimming at V came to 4 bases and at J to 9 bases, leaving 9 bases not matched to a gene. Germline CDR1 and CDR2: SGHTA and FQGNSA. CDR3 amino acids: CASSSWDRGWGEQFF. CDR3 nucleotides: TGTGCCAGCAGCTCTTGGGACAGGGGATGGGGTGAGCAGTTCTTC.

V gene TRBV6-5 combines with J gene TRBJ2-1, with a tentative D call TRBD1 (5 bases). This CDR3 spans 12 amino acids. CDR1 and CDR2 from the germline V gene are MNHEY and SVGAGI. Trimming removed 4 bases at V and 8 bases at J, with 9 bases between. This CDR3 is CASSLGADEQFF. For the CDR3, the DNA is TGTGCCAGCAGTTTAGGGGCGGATGAGCAGTTCTTC.

This rearrangement joins TRBV15 to TRBJ2-1; 14 bases align to TRBD2. Germline-derived CDR1 and CDR2 are LNHNV and YYDKDF (reference sequence). CDR3 length: 16 residues. The junction had 2 bases not matched to a gene; V was cut back by 3 bases and J by 4 bases. The CDR3 nucleotides read TGTGCCACCAGCAGCGGGACTAGCGGGAGATACAATGAGCAGTTCTTC. This encodes CATSSGTSGRYNEQFF.

This sequence joins TRBV28 and TRBJ2-5, with 11 bases matching TRBD2. CDR1 and CDR2 (germline): MDHEN, SYDVKM. The length of the CDR3 is 16 residues. With V trimmed by 5 bases and J by 2 bases, 7 bases remained unmatched. As DNA, the CDR3 is TGTGCCAGCAGTCCGTTAGCGGGAGGGACGCAAGAGACCCAGTACTTC. Translated, it gives CASSPLAGGTQETQYF. The full variable domain, with the rest looked up from reference TRBV28 and TRBJ2-5, is DVKVTQSSRYLVKRTGEKVFLECVQDMDHENMFWYRQDPGLGLRLIYFSYDVKMKEKGDIPEGYSVSREKKERFSLILESASTNQTSMYLCASSPLAGGTQETQYFGPGTRLLVL.

This chain connects TRBV3-1 (or the pseudogene TRBV3-2) to TRBJ2-1; 12 bases fit TRBD2. The junction had 3 bases not matched to a gene; V was cut back by 4 bases and J by 5 bases. The CDR3 runs 15 residues. Germline V CDR1 and CDR2: LGHDT, YNNKEL (reference sequence). The DNA for the CDR3 is TGTGCCAGCAGCCCTAGCGGGAGGGGGGACAATGAGCAGTTCTTC. Translating it yields CASSPSGRGDNEQFF.

The chain combines TRBV10-3 with TRBJ2-3; 13 bases fit TRBD2. J gave up 5 bases and V 3 bases, and 8 bases lay outside the gene matches. The CDR3 is 17 amino acids. The germline V gene has CDR1 ENHRY and CDR2 SYGVKD. CDR3 in amino acids: CAISDPGLAGALDTQYF. DNA of the CDR3: TGTGCCATCAGTGACCCTGGACTAGCGGGAGCTTTAGATACGCAGTATTTT.

The chain combines TRBV27 with TRBJ1-2; possible D gene TRBD1, 5 bases. This CDR3 is 15 amino acids long. The germline V and J ends were trimmed by 0 bases and 4 bases, with 12 bases remaining between them. Per the germline V gene, CDR1 is MNHEY and CDR2 is SMNVEV (reference sequence). In DNA form, the CDR3 reads TGTGCCAGCAGTTTATCGGGGGGAAGGGTCTATGGCTACACCTTC. This sequence encodes CASSLSGGRVYGYTF.

This clone is a singleton in its sample. The rearrangement links TRBV28 to TRBJ2-1; a possible D gene is TRBD2 (7 bases). Germline CDR1 is MDHEN and CDR2 is SYDVKM. Between the trimmed V and J ends, which lost 6 bases and 4 bases, there was a span of 16 bases. The CDR3 runs 15 residues. The CDR3 sequence: CASSRRGAGYNEQFF. The CDR3 DNA sequence: TGTGCCAGCAGCCGCCGGGGGGCGGGTTACAATGAGCAGTTCTTC.